This TCR beta chain was retrieved from a study of long-term antiretroviral therapy in people with HIV. Amounts of 1-10 million cryopreserved PBMC were held in the samples before DNA extraction. CDR1 and CDR2 from the germline V gene are SGHVS and FNYEAQ. The CDR3 extends over 13 amino acids. V shed 0 bases and J shed 5 bases, with 7 bases lying between them. Assay version v3.0 of immunoSEQ was used, and it was run at survey level. Profiled with immunoSEQ multiplex PCR; TCRdb holds only in-frame clones, not every one. The table includes around 40,000 clones, roughly 86% detected once. Here the sequenced sample was unsorted PBMCs, taken 0.1 years before starting antiretroviral therapy. This receptor was obtained from a woman in her forties or fifties with HIV. The chain employs TRBV7-6 and TRBJ1-2, with a tentative D call TRBD1 (5 bases). The CDR3 DNA reads TGTGCCAGCAGCTTAGCCGGGACGTATGGCTACACCTTC. It yields the protein CASSLAGTYGYTF.